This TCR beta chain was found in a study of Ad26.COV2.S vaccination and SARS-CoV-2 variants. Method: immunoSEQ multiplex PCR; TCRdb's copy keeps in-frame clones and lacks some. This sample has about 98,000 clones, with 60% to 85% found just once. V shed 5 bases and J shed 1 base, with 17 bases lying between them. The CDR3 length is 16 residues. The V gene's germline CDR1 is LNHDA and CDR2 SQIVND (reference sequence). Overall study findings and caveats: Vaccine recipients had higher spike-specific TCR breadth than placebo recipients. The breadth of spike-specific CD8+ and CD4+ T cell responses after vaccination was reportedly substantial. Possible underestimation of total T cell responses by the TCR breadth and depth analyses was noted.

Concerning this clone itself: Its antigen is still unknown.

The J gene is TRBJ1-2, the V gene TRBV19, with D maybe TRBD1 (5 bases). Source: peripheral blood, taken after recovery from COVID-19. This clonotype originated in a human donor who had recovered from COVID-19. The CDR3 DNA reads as TGTGCCAGTAGTGGACGACAGCGAGGACGTAACTATGGCTACACCTTC. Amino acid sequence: CASSGRQRGRNYGYTF.